One sample yielded the 27 T cell receptor beta chains listed below, sequenced in a study of T-cell reconstitution after alpha-beta-depleted transplantation in children. Preparation of the TCRbeta library used unique molecular identifiers. From the PCR reads, TCRdb called clonotypes with MiXCR, one entry per CDR3 protein. The sample contains fewer than 700,000 distinct CDR3 sequences, under 15% of which appear only once. Sequencing used PBMCs, mostly from graft donor cells, obtained 360 days after TCRalphabeta/CD19-depleted stem cell transplant. All receptors derive from a male patient between 5 and 17 years old who had a stem cell transplant for acute myeloid leukemia, so the T cells may come from the graft donor.

This clonotype was observed many times. The chain joins TRBV15 to TRBJ2-1; possibly TRBD1 for D (5 bases). Trimming took off 1 base at V and 7 bases at J, with 11 bases between the two ends. This CDR3 region has 14 residues. Germline CDR1 reads LNHNV; CDR2 reads YYDKDF (reference sequence). CDR3 in DNA: TGTGCCACCAGCAGAGTACAGGACCCTAATGAGCAGTTCTTC. This sequence encodes CATSRVQDPNEQFF.

This clonotype was seen only once. This chain uses TRBV14 with TRBJ2-1; D not resolved. CDR1 is SGHDN, CDR2 FVKESK, per germline. This CDR3 has 17 residues. Trimming stripped 1 base from V and 0 bases from J, with 13 bases between. CDR3 DNA: TGTGCCAGCAGCCAAGTTCATGGCATGAGCTCCTACAATGAGCAGTTCTTC. Translated: CASSQVHGMSSYNEQFF.

The genes are TRBV6-5 and TRBJ2-7; D is ambiguous. CDR3 size: 13 residues. V was trimmed by 4 bases and J by 2 bases, leaving 9 bases between them. Germline values: CDR1 MNHEY, CDR2 SVGAGI. This chain's CDR3 is CASSSALTYEQYF. As DNA, the CDR3 is TGTGCCAGCAGTTCGGCTCTAACCTACGAGCAGTACTTC.

This clonotype was counted between two and nine times. V usage is TRBV28 and J usage is TRBJ2-1; 8 bases map to TRBD2. The CDR3 runs 15 residues. J gave up 8 bases and V 6 bases, and 12 bases lay outside the gene matches. The germline V gene has CDR1 MDHEN and CDR2 SYDVKM. The CDR3 region has the DNA TGTGCCAGCAGCCCTGGGACTAGAGGGAGGTATGAGCAGTTCTTC. Translated, it gives CASSPGTRGRYEQFF.

This clonotype showed up many times. The rearrangement joins TRBV28 to TRBJ2-7, with D maybe TRBD1 (5 bases). The CDR3 has 14 residues. Trimming cost V 8 bases and J 3 bases, with 17 bases left between them. Looked up from germline, CDR1 is MDHEN and CDR2 is SYDVKM. CDR3 nucleotide sequence: TGTGCCAGCGAGACAGCCTTTGGGGACTACGAGCAGTACTTC. Encoded protein: CASETAFGDYEQYF.

At least ten counts were recorded for this clonotype. CDR3 sequence reads: CASSPVTGKTGDTQYF. CDR3 nucleotide sequence: TGTGCCAGCTCACCGGTGACAGGGAAAACCGGAGATACGCAGTATTTT. The chain links TRBV18 to TRBJ2-3, with 7 bases fitting TRBD1. Looked up from germline, CDR1 is KGHSH and CDR2 is LQKENI. The V segment lost 3 bases and the J segment 5 bases; nucleotides outside the gene matches: 11. The CDR3 is 16 amino acids.

The chain employs TRBV28 and TRBJ1-2; no firm D call. The CDR3 length is 13 residues. Germline V lookup: CDR1 MDHEN, CDR2 SYDVKM. Trimming took off 1 base at V and 6 bases at J, with 9 bases between the two ends. CDR3 DNA: TGTGCCAGCAGTTTATTTCCAGAAAATGGCTACACCTTC. As protein: CASSLFPENGYTF.

This clonotype was detected ten times or more. The chain has TRBV6-2 or TRBV6-3 and TRBJ1-1; TRBD1 might be the D (5 bases). The CDR3 is 13 residues long. V shed 4 bases and J shed 4 bases, with 10 bases lying between them. Germline V gives CDR1 MNHEY, CDR2 SVGEGT. DNA for the CDR3: TGTGCCAGCAGTTCCAGGGTCAGCACTGAAGCTTTCTTT. It yields the protein CASSSRVSTEAFF.

This rearrangement joins TRBV15 to TRBJ2-5, with 11 bases fitting TRBD2. The CDR3 is 17 residues long. Germline assignment: CDR1 LNHNV and CDR2 YYDKDF (reference sequence). With 1 base clipped from V and 0 bases from J, the junction kept 4 bases outside the gene matches. The CDR3 spells CATSRVMGLADQETQYF. CDR3 sequence (DNA): TGTGCCACCAGCAGAGTGATGGGACTAGCGGACCAAGAGACCCAGTACTTC.

This clonotype was counted only a few times. The junction shows a germline mismatch at one end, possibly a read error. The V gene is TRBV7-7, the J gene TRBJ2-5; D uncertain. Looked up from germline, CDR1 is SSHAT and CDR2 is FNYEAQ (reference sequence). The CDR3 is made up of 13 amino acids. Here the CDR3 DNA reads TGTGCTAGCAGCTTGTTGGCGGAAGAGACCCAGTACTTC. Amino acid sequence: CASSLLAEETQYF.

This clonotype was seen more than once but under ten times. The rearrangement joins TRBV28 to TRBJ2-7; 10 bases are shared with TRBD2. Germline values: CDR1 MDHEN, CDR2 SYDVKM. J gave up 2 bases and V 3 bases, and 7 bases lay outside the gene matches. The length of the CDR3 is 16 residues. CDR3 sequence (DNA): TGTGCCAGCAGTTTGCTAGCGGGAGCCCTCACCTACGAGCAGTACTTC. Amino acids: CASSLLAGALTYEQYF.

This clonotype has ten or more counts. The chain employs TRBV29-1 and TRBJ2-7, with D perhaps matching TRBD1 (6 bases). This CDR3 region has 12 residues. Germline V gives CDR1 SQVTM, CDR2 ANQGSEA. The germline V and J ends were trimmed by 6 bases and 5 bases, with 14 bases remaining between them. Here the CDR3 reads CSVQQGVHEQYF. CDR3 DNA sequence: TGCAGCGTCCAACAGGGTGTCCACGAGCAGTACTTC.

This clonotype was seen ten or more times. The chain's CDR3 is CASSPGQGPSEQYF. The CDR3 DNA reads TGTGCCAGCAGCCCGGGACAAGGTCCATCCGAGCAGTACTTC. The gene calls are TRBV6-1 and TRBJ2-7; D may be TRBD1 (6 bases). The V gene lost 6 bases and the J gene lost 6 bases, with 18 bases spanning the gap. Germline V lookup: CDR1 MNHNS, CDR2 SASEGT. This CDR3 is built from 14 residues.

This clonotype was seen many times. The rearrangement uses TRBV29-1 and TRBJ1-1, with 8 bases identical to TRBD1. Germline V lookup: CDR1 SQVTM, CDR2 ANQGSEA. CDR3 length equals 13 residues. V lost 5 bases and J lost 2; bases outside the gene matches: 4. The CDR3 DNA follows: TGCAGCGTTCCGGACAGGGCCAACACTGAAGCTTTCTTT. It yields the protein CSVPDRANTEAFF. The full variable domain, with the rest looked up from reference TRBV29-1 and TRBJ1-1, is SAVISQKPSRDICQRGTSLTIQCQVDSQVTMMFWYRQQPGQSLTLIATANQGSEATYESGFVIDKFPISRPNLTFSTLTVSNMSPEDSSIYLCSVPDRANTEAFFGQGTRLTVV.

This clonotype is a singleton in its sample. The J gene is TRBJ2-1, the V gene TRBV4-3; TRBD2 agrees at 11 bases. After removal of 2 bases from V and 7 bases from J, the junction contained 7 bases not matched to a gene. The CDR3 contains 16 residues. Germline V gives CDR1 LGHNA, CDR2 YSLEER. Here the CDR3 DNA reads TGCGCCAGCAGCCAATCGTCTAGCGGGAGGTTGAATGAGCAGTTCTTC. The encoded protein is CASSQSSSGRLNEQFF.

This chain uses TRBV6-1 with TRBJ2-3; D might be TRBD1 (6 bases). V lost 4 bases and J lost 0, with 11 bases in between. The CDR3 contains 15 residues. Germline lookup yields CDR1 MNHNS and CDR2 SASEGT. The CDR3 region has the DNA TGTGCCAGCAGTGTGCAGGGGCTAAGCACAGATACGCAGTATTTT. Protein: CASSVQGLSTDTQYF.

This clonotype occurred once. The chain employs TRBV20-1 and TRBJ2-4, with 7 bases fitting TRBD1. The J segment lost 0 bases and the V segment lost 3 bases, leaving 8 bases of the junction unmatched. The V gene's germline CDR1 is DFQATT and CDR2 SNEGSKA (reference sequence). The CDR3 contains 16 residues. CDR3 protein: CSASPGTASAKNIQYF. As DNA, the CDR3 is TGCAGTGCTAGCCCCGGGACAGCGTCAGCCAAAAACATTCAGTACTTC.

The chain links TRBV7-9 to TRBJ1-1; weak D call: TRBD1 (5 bases). CDR1 is SEHNR, CDR2 FQNEAQ, per germline (reference sequence). V was trimmed by 7 bases and J by 3 bases, leaving 12 bases between them. The CDR3 sequence is 13 residues long. The DNA of the CDR3 is TGTGCCAGCACCCTGGGGCGGGACACTGAAGCTTTCTTT. It specifies CASTLGRDTEAFF.

The table lists this clonotype with a few counts. The V gene is TRBV29-1, the J gene TRBJ2-7; 10 bases map to TRBD1. CDR1 is SQVTM and CDR2 is ANQGSEA in the germline V gene. With V trimmed by 4 bases and J by 3 bases, 6 bases remained unmatched. The CDR3 consists of 14 residues. CDR3 DNA sequence: TGCAGCGTTGCGTACCGGGACAGGGGCTACGAGCAGTACTTC. Protein sequence: CSVAYRDRGYEQYF.

This clonotype was recorded at least ten times. V is TRBV28 and J is TRBJ2-7; D is unclear. Trimming cost V 6 bases and J 2 bases, with 17 bases left between them. This CDR3 is 15 amino acids long. Germline V gene lookup returns CDR1 MDHEN and CDR2 SYDVKM. The CDR3 region is CASSSPVIYPYEQYF. CDR3 coding DNA: TGTGCCAGCAGCTCGCCGGTAATTTATCCCTACGAGCAGTACTTC.

The V and J genes are TRBV15 and TRBJ1-5, with 8 bases aligning to TRBD1. The length of the CDR3 is 16 residues. The V segment lost 7 bases and the J segment 1 base; nucleotides outside the gene matches: 9. The germline CDR1 and CDR2 sequences are LNHNV and YYDKDF (reference sequence). The DNA for the CDR3 is TGTGCCACCAAGGGGGGAGGACAGGGAAGCAATCAGCCCCAGCATTTT. This gives the protein CATKGGGQGSNQPQHF.

This sequence joins TRBV5-1 and TRBJ2-1; 8 bases fit TRBD1. Germline V gene data show CDR1 as SGHRS and CDR2 as YFSETQ. The CDR3 consists of 16 residues. The V gene end was trimmed by 3 bases and the J gene end by 6 bases; junction bases not matched to a gene: 11. The CDR3 reads CASSWRTGTRGNEQFF. The DNA for the CDR3 is TGCGCCAGCAGCTGGCGGACAGGGACCCGGGGCAATGAGCAGTTCTTC.

V is TRBV5-1 and J is TRBJ2-5, with D tentatively TRBD2 (6 bases). This CDR3 spans 15 amino acids. The germline V gene has CDR1 SGHRS and CDR2 YFSETQ. V was shortened by 4 bases and J by 2 bases, with 15 bases between the two germline ends. The chain's CDR3 is CASSILGGRQETQYF. CDR3 nucleotide sequence: TGCGCCAGCAGCATACTCGGGGGTCGACAAGAGACCCAGTACTTC.

This sequence joins TRBV7-2 and TRBJ2-5; tentative D call: TRBD2 (6 bases). The CDR3 loop spans 16 amino acids. Trimming stripped 1 base from V and 5 bases from J, with 17 bases between. Germline assignment: CDR1 SGHTA and CDR2 FQGNSA. The chain's CDR3 is CASSLVLGGFRETQYF. Here the CDR3 DNA reads TGTGCCAGCAGCTTAGTATTGGGGGGTTTCAGGGAGACCCAGTACTTC.

The chain has TRBV20-1 and TRBJ2-1; D possibly corresponds to TRBD2 (5 bases). There are 17 residues in the CDR3. The germline V gene encodes CDR1 DFQATT and CDR2 SNEGSKA (reference sequence). Trimming left V 1 base short and J 6 bases short, with 22 bases between. The CDR3 loop is CSARAEVGAPLSNEQFF. The CDR3 DNA sequence: TGCAGTGCTAGAGCGGAGGTAGGAGCCCCTCTTAGCAATGAGCAGTTCTTC.

The chain employs TRBV28 and TRBJ2-1; 14 nucleotides match TRBD2. This CDR3 is 19 amino acids long. CDR1 is MDHEN, CDR2 SYDVKM, per germline. After removal of 5 bases from V and 2 bases from J, the junction contained 11 bases not matched to a gene. CDR3 residues: CASSRPKGLAGGPYNEQFF. The CDR3 DNA reads TGTGCCAGCAGTCGTCCAAAAGGACTAGCGGGAGGCCCCTACAATGAGCAGTTCTTC.

The genes are TRBV11-2 and TRBJ2-1, with 7 bases that match TRBD1. CDR3 size: 18 residues. Germline CDR1 is SGHAT and CDR2 is FQNNGV. CDR3 sequence reads: CASVSRGGRVPTYNEQFF. The DNA of the CDR3 is TGTGCGTCCGTTTCCAGAGGGGGCCGGGTCCCAACCTACAATGAGCAGTTCTTC.